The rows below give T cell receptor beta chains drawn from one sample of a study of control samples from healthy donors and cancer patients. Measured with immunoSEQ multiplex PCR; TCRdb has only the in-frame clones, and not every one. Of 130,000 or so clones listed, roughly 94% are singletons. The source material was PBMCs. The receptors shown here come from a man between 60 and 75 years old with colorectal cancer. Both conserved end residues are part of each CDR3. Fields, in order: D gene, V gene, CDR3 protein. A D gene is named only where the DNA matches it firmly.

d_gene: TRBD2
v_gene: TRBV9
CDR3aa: CASSVQSGGGKNIQYF

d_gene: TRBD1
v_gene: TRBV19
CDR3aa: CASRPDGTDSGNTIYF

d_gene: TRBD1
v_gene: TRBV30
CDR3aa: CAWTGRRGQGAISNQPQHF

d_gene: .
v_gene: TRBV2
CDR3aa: CASSDTSRAADTQYF

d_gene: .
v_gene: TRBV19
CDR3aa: CASSIGVYNSPLHF

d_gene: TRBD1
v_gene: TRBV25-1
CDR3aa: CASSEWRQGGETQYF

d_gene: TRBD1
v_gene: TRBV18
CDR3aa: CASSPARQGYEQYF

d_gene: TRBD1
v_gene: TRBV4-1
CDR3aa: CASSQGDQGVYGYTF

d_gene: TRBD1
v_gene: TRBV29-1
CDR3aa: CSVDAQGGEKLFF

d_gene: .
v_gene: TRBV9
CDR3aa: CASSVSEGPNYGYTF

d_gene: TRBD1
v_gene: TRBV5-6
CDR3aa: CASSLGAGGTEAFF

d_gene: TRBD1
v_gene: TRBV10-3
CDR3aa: CAISGSTGSTDTQYF

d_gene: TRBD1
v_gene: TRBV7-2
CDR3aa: CASSSHTGGTEAFF

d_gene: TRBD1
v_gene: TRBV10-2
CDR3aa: CASNTRGLGELFF

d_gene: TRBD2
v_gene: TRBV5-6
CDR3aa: CASSSSAALAGGWADTQYF

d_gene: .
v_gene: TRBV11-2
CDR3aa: CASSLPGAGTKNIQYF

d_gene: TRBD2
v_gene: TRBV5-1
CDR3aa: CASSLVGAGGSTDTQYF

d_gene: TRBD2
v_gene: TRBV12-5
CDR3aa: CASGPRTRETDTQYF

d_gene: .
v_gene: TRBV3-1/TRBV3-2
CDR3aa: CASSKLLISGANVLTF

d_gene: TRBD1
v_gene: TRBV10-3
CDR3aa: CAIADRGNTIYF

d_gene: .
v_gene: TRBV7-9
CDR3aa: CASSFNEENQPQHF

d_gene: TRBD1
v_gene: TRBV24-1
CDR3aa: CATSRDRHTGELFF

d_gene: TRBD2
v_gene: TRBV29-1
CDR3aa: CSVAGGPSGELFF

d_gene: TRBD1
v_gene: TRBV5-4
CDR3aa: CASSLAKGVRTGTSYYGYTF

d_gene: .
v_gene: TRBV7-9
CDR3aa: CASSSTGRYGYTF

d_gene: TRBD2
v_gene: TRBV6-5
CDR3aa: CASRGLVQETQYF

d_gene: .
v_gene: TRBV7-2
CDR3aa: CASSLVQLSYGYTF

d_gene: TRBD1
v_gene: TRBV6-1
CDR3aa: CASTDTGGAIGNQPQHF

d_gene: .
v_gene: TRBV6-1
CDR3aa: CASSEVPTPYGYTF

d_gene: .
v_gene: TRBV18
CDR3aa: CASSPVIQQGGTQYF

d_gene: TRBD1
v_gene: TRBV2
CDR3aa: CAGGTERNQPQHF

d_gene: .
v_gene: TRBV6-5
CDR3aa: CASSSQWTAGELFF

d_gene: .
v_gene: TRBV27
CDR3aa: CASSWEGSPLHF

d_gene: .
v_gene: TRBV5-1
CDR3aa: CASSLDSPIEQFF

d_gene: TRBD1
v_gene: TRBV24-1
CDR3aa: CATSETGTENTEAFF

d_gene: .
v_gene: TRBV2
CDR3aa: CASSGGASSTDTQYF

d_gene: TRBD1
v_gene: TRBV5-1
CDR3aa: CASSLRTGGERETQYF

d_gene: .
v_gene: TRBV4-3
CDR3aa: CASSPGRGAIGYTF

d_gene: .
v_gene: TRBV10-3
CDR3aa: CAISGLPKFNTGELFF

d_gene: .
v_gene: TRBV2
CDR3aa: CASSEDVNTEAFF

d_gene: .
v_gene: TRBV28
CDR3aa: CASSPAGYNTEAFF

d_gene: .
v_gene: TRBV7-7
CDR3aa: CASSLAPAFTQETQYF

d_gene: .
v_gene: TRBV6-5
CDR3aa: CASSYSGERSPLHF

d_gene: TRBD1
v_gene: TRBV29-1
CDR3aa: CSVMTGMGEKLFF

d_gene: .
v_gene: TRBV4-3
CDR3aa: CASSQGVMNTEAFF

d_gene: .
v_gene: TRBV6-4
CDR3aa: CASSPGTRMNTEAFF